This TCR beta chain was sequenced during a study of blood T cell repertoires in COVID-19. Turning to the study itself: COVID-19 samples from acute and convalescent phases originated in the United States, Italy and Spain.

Grouping used clinical history reported by participants in a survey and questionnaire. Two negative PCRs, clearance, or symptom resolution had been documented for recovered Cohort 3 donors. In the original analysis: Amplification with reference gene primers provided the estimates of nucleated cell counts. The table came from immunoSEQ multiplex PCR; TCRdb's copy has only in-frame clones and leaves some out. Clonal size and the V and J genes are those of that table, whereas D and trimming came from the DNA. The sample holds 390,000 or so clones, over 75% seen once. CDR1 and CDR2 from the germline V gene are MNHEY and SVGAGI. V shed 6 bases and J 2 bases; nucleotides not matched to a gene: 7. The CDR3 is 14 amino acids.

This receptor was taken from a man in his late teens or twenties who had recovered from COVID-19. Sequences were obtained from PBMCs or T cells enriched from blood (not recorded which). The chain carries TRBV6-5 and TRBJ2-7; 7 positions agree with TRBD1. The CDR3 sequence is CASRQDQGAYEQYF. The CDR3 DNA reads as TGTGCCAGCAGACAGGACCAGGGGGCCTACGAGCAGTACTTC.